This is a list of T cell receptor beta chains from one sample in a study of vaccination and CD4 T cells after COVID-19. These TCRs are of unknown antigen specificity. TCRdb reprocessed the PCR reads with MiXCR, giving one entry per CDR3 protein. The table has 20,000 or so distinct CDR3 sequences, about 61% seen once. Sequenced material: CD4+ T cells from blood, cultured in vitro. The receptors were sampled from a human donor who had recovered from COVID-19. Both conserved end residues are part of each CDR3. D genes are given only for firm matches. Clone size, where shown, is once, few, many, or a class for clones that have expanded.

>TRBV12-3/TRBV12-4|NA|TRBJ1-3|NA
TGTGCCAGCAGCCCTACAGGGACTGGAAACACCATATATTTT
CASSPTGTGNTIYF
>TRBV27|NA|TRBJ1-5|TRBD1
TGTGCCAGCAGACCAACCTCCGGGACAGGGGGCATTAGCAATCAGCCCCAGCATTTT
CASRPTSGTGGISNQPQHF
>TRBV21-1|NA|TRBJ2-7|NA
TGTGCCAGCACCTCAAAGACCCAGGGGGACGGGGTTGTAGGCGAGCAGTACTTC
CASTSKTQGDGVVGEQYF
>TRBV2|once|TRBJ2-5|TRBD1
TGTGCCAGCAAATTCCCGGGACAGACCCAGTGCTTC
CASKFPGQTQCF
>TRBV20-1|few|TRBJ2-5|TRBD2
TGCAGTGCTAGAGTTCCTAGCGGAGAGACCCAGTACTTC
CSARVPSGETQYF
>TRBV19|NA|TRBJ1-6|NA
TGTGCCAGTAAGTTGAAGAGGACCAACTATAATTCACCCCTCCACTTT
CASKLKRTNYNSPLHF
>TRBV4-3|NA|TRBJ1-1|NA
TGCGCCAGCAGCCAAGATCTCGGGGCAGATGAAGCTTTCTTT
CASSQDLGADEAFF
>TRBV19|few|TRBJ1-5|NA
TGTGCCAGTAGTACGCGCGCCGGACACCAAAGGGAGCCCCAGCATTTT
CASSTRAGHQREPQHF
>TRBV2|NA|TRBJ2-7|TRBD2
TGTGCCAGCAGTGGCCTCGGCGGGAGGGCCTACGAGCAGTACTTC
CASSGLGGRAYEQYF
>TRBV7-9|NA|TRBJ1-5|NA
TGCGCCAGCAGCCGGAAGTATCCACAGACCACCCAGCATTTT
CASSRKYPQTTQHF
>TRBV24-1|NA|TRBJ2-3|TRBD2
TGTGCCACCAGTGTTCTAGCGGGAGTTGCAGATACGCAGTATTTT
CATSVLAGVADTQYF
>TRBV28|NA|TRBJ1-1|NA
TGTGCCAGCAGGGGAGACAGGAGAAACACTGAAGCTTTCTTT
CASRGDRRNTEAFF
>TRBV27|NA|TRBJ2-1|NA
TGTGCCAGCAGTTTTAGCCCTAGGCAGGGAAAGAATGAGCAGTTCTTC
CASSFSPRQGKNEQFF
>TRBV27|NA|TRBJ2-7|NA
TGTGCCAGCAGTCCCACCCTCAGCTCCTACGAGCAGTACTTC
CASSPTLSSYEQYF
>TRBV27|NA|TRBJ2-7|TRBD2
TGTGCCAGCAGTCCCCTGGGGACTAGCGGTCCCTACGAGCAGTACTTC
CASSPLGTSGPYEQYF
>TRBV12-3/TRBV12-4|NA|TRBJ1-2|NA
TGTGCCAGCACCACTCTGATCGGGGGGCTTACCTATGGCTACACCTTC
CASTTLIGGLTYGYTF
>TRBV7-3|once|TRBJ2-3|NA
TGTGCCAGCAGCTCCCAAGACATCAGGCCAACCAGAGATACGCAGTATTTT
CASSSQDIRPTRDTQYF
>TRBV6-1|NA|TRBJ1-5|NA
TGTGCCAGCCACCCTCGGGGAGGCAATCAGCCCCAGCATTTT
CASHPRGGNQPQHF
>TRBV20-1|once|TRBJ2-1|TRBD2
TGCAGTGCTAACAGCGGGGGGGAATACAATGAGCAGTTCTTC
CSANSGGEYNEQFF
>TRBV20-1|few|TRBJ1-2|NA
TGCAGTGCCCGAGACGGGACCCTAGTAGCGAGCTACACCTTC
CSARDGTLVASYTF
>TRBV7-2|NA|TRBJ1-6|NA
TGTGCCAGCAGCTTAGGGAGCAGGCAAGTTTCACCCCTCCACTTT
CASSLGSRQVSPLHF
>TRBV27|NA|TRBJ2-3|TRBD2
TGTGCCAGCAGTTTGGGACTACTCACAGATACGCAGTATTTT
CASSLGLLTDTQYF
>TRBV7-9|once|TRBJ1-6|NA
TGTGCCAGCAGTTTGACACCCGGACCCCTCCACTTT
CASSLTPGPLHF
>TRBV7-6|NA|TRBJ2-7|NA
TGTGCCAGCAGCTTAGAAGGCAACTCCTACGAGCAGTACTTC
CASSLEGNSYEQYF
>TRBV20-1|few|TRBJ2-7|NA
TGCAGTGCTGAAGGGCCCAGAACGAGCGAGCAGTACTTC
CSAEGPRTSEQYF
>TRBV24-1|NA|TRBJ2-7|TRBD1
TGTGCCACCAGTGGGGGACAGATATACGAGCAGTACTTC
CATSGGQIYEQYF
>TRBV27|NA|TRBJ1-5|NA
TGTGCCAGCAGTTTGACGAGTTATAGCAATCAGCCCCAGCATTTT
CASSLTSYSNQPQHF
>TRBV7-2|NA|TRBJ2-7|NA
TGTGCCAGCAGCAAAAGTACTGACAGCTACGAGCAGTACTTC
CASSKSTDSYEQYF
>TRBV6-2/TRBV6-3|NA|TRBJ2-2|TRBD2
TGTGCCAGCAGTACGGGACTAGTTGGTATCGGGGAGCTGTTTTTT
CASSTGLVGIGELFF
>TRBV19|NA|TRBJ1-1|NA
TGTGCCAGTAAGGGAAACACTGAAGCTTTCTTT
CASKGNTEAFF
>TRBV20-1|NA|TRBJ1-1|NA
TGCAGTGCTCCGGGCGTGGGGGACAACACTGAAGCTTTCTTT
CSAPGVGDNTEAFF
>TRBV5-1|NA|TRBJ1-1|NA
TGCGCCAGCAGCTCGGCGAGGGGTCCCGAAGGGCGAGAAGCTTTCTTT
CASSSARGPEGREAFF
>TRBV6-1|NA|TRBJ2-7|TRBD2
TGTGCCAGCAGCGGCGGGGGGAGCTCCTACGAGCAGTACTTC
CASSGGGSSYEQYF
>TRBV7-2|NA|TRBJ2-7|TRBD2
TGTGCCAGCAGCTTAGCGCTCGTACTAGCGGCCTACGAGCAGTACTTC
CASSLALVLAAYEQYF
>TRBV7-2|few|TRBJ2-1|NA
TGTGCCAGCAGCTTAGCCCCTACCCCTGGGAAGGGGCAGTTCTTC
CASSLAPTPGKGQFF
>TRBV7-3|once|TRBJ2-2|NA
TGTGCCAGCAGCCCCCTGGGGGATAGTCCCGGGGAGCTGTTTTTT
CASSPLGDSPGELFF
>TRBV7-2|NA|TRBJ1-5|NA
TGTGCCAGCAGCTTATTACCGGGCTACAATCAGCCCCAGCATTTT
CASSLLPGYNQPQHF
>TRBV30|NA|TRBJ1-1|NA
TGTGCCTGGAGTGTGGGGAGCGCTCTCTATCAGGTGGCTTTCTTT
CAWSVGSALYQVAFF
>TRBV6-1|NA|TRBJ2-5|TRBD1
TGTGCCAGCACTGGGACAGGGGGGCCCCAAGAGACCCAGTACTTC
CASTGTGGPQETQYF
>TRBV7-6|NA|TRBJ1-5|NA
TGTGCCAGCAGCTTAATCGGGGATCAGCCCCAGCATTTT
CASSLIGDQPQHF
>TRBV20-1|medium-sized|TRBJ2-1|NA
TGCAGTGCCCCCCCGGGCCTAATAAACAATGAGCAGTTCTTC
CSAPPGLINNEQFF
>TRBV7-9|NA|TRBJ1-1|NA
TGTGCCAGCAGCTTAATCGGGCAGTACACTGAAGCTTTCTTT
CASSLIGQYTEAFF
>TRBV29-1|NA|TRBJ1-2|TRBD1
TGCAGCGTCCGGGGACAGGGGAACTATGGCTACACCTTC
CSVRGQGNYGYTF
>TRBV6-5|NA|TRBJ2-5|NA
TGTGCCAGCAGTTACTCAGGGGGGAGAGAGACCCAGTACTTC
CASSYSGGRETQYF
>TRBV28|NA|TRBJ1-5|NA
TGTGCCAGCAGCACCCCCCACAGGGCGCATCAGCCCCAGCATTTT
CASSTPHRAHQPQHF
>TRBV28|once|TRBJ2-1|NA
TGTGCCAGCACCCAATACAGGAACAATGAGCAGTTCTTC
CASTQYRNNEQFF
>TRBV20-1|NA|TRBJ2-2|NA
TGCAGTGCTAGGGAGTACACTTATGGGACCGGGGAGCTGTTTTTT
CSAREYTYGTGELFF
>TRBV30|NA|TRBJ1-5|NA
TGTGCCTGGAGGTCAAGTAGCAATCAGCCCCAGCATTTT
CAWRSSSNQPQHF
>TRBV7-9|NA|TRBJ1-6|NA
TGTGCCAGCGGCTTATCAGAGACCTATAATTCACCCCTCCACTTT
CASGLSETYNSPLHF
>TRBV7-3|few|TRBJ2-2|NA
TGTGCCAGCAGCTTAACTCCCACCGGGGAGCTGTTTTTT
CASSLTPTGELFF